This T cell receptor beta chain appears in the sequencing data of a study of blood T cell repertoires in COVID-19. Study background: Material from acute and convalescent COVID-19 was sourced from the United States, Italy and Spain.

There are a few counts of this clone. The authors' processing: Nucleated cell number was recorded as an estimate derived from reference gene primer amplification. Profiling relied on immunoSEQ multiplex PCR, and the TCRdb table lists in-frame clones only, not all of them. The DNA gave D and trimming, while V, J and clone size come from that table. The profile shows approximately 150,000 clones, roughly 80% of them singletons. The length of the CDR3 is 13 residues. The ends were cut back, 5 bases at V and 5 bases at J, with 9 bases in the middle. The sequencing sample was made of peripheral blood. The chain has TRBV12-3 or TRBV12-4 and TRBJ2-2; the D is unclear. This receptor was identified in an elderly woman with acute or convalescent COVID-19. The CDR3 spells CASSLQLTGELFF. CDR3 in DNA: TGTGCCAGCAGTCTCCAACTAACCGGGGAGCTGTTTTTT.